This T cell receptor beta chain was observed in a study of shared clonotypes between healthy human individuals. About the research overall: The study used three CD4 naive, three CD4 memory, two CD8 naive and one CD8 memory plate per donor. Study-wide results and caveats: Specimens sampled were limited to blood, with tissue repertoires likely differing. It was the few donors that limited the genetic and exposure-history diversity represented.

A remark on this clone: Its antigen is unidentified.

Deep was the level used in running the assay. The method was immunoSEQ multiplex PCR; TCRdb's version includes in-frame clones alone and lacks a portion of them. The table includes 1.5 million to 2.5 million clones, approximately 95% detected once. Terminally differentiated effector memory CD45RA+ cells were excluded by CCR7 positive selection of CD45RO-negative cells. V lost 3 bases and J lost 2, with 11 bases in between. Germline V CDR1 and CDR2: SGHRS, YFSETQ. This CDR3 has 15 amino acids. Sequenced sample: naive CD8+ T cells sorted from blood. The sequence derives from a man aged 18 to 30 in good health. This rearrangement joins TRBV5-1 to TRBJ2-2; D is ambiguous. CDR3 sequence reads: CASSWVAPNTGELFF. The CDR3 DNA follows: TGCGCCAGCAGCTGGGTGGCTCCCAACACCGGGGAGCTGTTTTTT.